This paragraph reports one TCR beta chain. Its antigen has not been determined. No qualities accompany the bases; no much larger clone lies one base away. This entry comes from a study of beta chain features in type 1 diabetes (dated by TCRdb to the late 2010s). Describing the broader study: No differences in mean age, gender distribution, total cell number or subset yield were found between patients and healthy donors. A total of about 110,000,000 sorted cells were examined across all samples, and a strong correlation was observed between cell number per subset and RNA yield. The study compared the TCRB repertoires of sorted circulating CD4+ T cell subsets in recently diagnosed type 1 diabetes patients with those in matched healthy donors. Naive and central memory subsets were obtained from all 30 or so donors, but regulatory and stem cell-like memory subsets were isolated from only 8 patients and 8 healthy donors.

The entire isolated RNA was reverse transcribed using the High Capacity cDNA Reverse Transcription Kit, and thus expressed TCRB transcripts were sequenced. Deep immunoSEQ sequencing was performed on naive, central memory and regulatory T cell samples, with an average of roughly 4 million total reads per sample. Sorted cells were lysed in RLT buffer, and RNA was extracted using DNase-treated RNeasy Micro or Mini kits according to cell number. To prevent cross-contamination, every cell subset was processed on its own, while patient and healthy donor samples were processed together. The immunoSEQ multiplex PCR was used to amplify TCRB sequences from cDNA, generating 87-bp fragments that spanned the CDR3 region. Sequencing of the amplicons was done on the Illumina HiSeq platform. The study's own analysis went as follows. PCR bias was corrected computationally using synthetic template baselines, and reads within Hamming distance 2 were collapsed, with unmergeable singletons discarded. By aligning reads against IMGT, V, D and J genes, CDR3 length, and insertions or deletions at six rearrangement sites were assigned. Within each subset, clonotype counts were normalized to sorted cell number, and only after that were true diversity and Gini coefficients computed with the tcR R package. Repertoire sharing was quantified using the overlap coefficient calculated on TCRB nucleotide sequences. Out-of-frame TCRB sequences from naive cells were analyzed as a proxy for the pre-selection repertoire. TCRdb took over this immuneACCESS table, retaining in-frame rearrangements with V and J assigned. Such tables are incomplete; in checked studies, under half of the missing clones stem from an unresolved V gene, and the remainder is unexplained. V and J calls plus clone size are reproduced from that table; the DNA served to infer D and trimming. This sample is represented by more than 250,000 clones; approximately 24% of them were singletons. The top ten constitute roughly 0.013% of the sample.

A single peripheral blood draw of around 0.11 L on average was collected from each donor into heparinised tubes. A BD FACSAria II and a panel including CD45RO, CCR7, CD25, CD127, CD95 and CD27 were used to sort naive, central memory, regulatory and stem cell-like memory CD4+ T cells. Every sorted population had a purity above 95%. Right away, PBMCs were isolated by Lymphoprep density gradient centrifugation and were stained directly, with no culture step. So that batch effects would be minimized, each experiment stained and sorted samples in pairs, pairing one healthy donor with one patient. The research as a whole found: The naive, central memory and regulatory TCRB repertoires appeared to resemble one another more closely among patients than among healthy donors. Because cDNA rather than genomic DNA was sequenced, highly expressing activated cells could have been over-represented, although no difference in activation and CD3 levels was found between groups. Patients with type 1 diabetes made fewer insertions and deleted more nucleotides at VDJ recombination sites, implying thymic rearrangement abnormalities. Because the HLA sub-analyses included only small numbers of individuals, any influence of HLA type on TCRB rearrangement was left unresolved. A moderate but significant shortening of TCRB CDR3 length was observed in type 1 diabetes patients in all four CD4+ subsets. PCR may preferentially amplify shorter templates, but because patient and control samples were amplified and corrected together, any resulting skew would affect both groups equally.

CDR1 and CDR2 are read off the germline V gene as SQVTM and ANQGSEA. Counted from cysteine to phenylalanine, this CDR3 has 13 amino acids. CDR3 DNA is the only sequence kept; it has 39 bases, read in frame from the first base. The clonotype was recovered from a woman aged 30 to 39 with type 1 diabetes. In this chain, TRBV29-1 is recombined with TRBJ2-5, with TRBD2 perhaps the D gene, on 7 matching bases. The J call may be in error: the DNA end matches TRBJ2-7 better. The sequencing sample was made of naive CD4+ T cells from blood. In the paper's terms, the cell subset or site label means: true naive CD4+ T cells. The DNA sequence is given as TGCAGCGTTAGCGGGACATCCCTCAGCGAGCAGTACTTC. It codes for CSVSGTSLSEQYF.